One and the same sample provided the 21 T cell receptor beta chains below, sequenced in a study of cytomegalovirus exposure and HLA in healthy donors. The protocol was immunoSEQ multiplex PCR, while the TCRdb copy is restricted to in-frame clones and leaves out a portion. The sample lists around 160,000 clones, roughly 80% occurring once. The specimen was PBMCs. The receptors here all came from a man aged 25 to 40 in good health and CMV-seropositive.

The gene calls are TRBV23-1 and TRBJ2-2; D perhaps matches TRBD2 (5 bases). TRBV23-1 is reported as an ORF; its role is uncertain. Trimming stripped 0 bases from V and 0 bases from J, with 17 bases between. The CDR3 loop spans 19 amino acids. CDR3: CASSQSRGPTNANTGELFF. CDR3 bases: TGCGCCAGCAGTCAATCGCGAGGGCCGACGAACGCGAACACCGGGGAGCTGTTTTTT.

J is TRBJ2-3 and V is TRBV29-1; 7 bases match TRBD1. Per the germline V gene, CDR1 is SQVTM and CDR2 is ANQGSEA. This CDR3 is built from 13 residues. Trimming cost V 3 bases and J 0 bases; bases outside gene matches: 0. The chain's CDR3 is CSVEGQSTDTQYF. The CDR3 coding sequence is TGCAGCGTTGAGGGACAGAGCACAGATACGCAGTATTTT.

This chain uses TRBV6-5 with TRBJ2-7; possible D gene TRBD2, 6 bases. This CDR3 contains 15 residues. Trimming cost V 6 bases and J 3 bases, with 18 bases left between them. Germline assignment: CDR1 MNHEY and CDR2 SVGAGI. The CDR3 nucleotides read TGTGCCAGCAGGCGTTGGGCTAGCGAGGACTACGAGCAGTACTTC. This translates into CASRRWASEDYEQYF.

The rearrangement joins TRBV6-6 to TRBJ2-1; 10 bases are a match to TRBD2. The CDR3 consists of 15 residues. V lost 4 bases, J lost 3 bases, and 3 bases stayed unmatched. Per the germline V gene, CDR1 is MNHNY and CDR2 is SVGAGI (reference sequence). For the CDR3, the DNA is TGTGCCAGCAGTTGGACTAGCGGTGACTACAATGAGCAGTTCTTC. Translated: CASSWTSGDYNEQFF.

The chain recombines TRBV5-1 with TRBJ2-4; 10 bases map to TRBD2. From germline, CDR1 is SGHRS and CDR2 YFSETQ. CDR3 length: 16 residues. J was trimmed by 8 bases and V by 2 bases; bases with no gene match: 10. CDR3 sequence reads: CASSLLAGPIKDIQYF. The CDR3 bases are TGCGCCAGCAGCTTACTAGCGGGGCCAATTAAGGACATTCAGTACTTC.

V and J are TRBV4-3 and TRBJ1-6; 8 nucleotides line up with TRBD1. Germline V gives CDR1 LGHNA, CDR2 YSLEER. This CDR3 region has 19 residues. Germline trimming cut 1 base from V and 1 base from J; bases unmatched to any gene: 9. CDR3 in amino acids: CASSQGAGGRLSYNSPLHF. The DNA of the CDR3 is TGCGCCAGCAGCCAAGGGGCAGGGGGCCGCCTTTCCTATAATTCACCCCTCCACTTT.

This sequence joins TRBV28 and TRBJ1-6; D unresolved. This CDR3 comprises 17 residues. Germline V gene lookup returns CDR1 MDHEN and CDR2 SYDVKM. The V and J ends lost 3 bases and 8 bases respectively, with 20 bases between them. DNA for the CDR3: TGTGCCAGCAGTTTCCCGGCGGGAGGAGGCCCCCATTCACCCCTCCACTTT. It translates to CASSFPAGGGPHSPLHF.

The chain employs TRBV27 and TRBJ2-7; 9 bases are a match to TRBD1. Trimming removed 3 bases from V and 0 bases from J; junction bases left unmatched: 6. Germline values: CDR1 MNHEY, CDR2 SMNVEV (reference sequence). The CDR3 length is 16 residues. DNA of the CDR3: TGTGCCAGCAGTTTCAGTGGACAGGGGAGCTCCTACGAGCAGTACTTC. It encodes CASSFSGQGSSYEQYF.

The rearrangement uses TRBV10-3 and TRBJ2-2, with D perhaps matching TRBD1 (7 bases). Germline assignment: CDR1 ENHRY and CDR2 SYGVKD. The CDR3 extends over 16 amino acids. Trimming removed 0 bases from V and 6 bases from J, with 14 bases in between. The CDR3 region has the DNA TGTGCCATCAGTGAGTCTCAGGGGGGCCGATCCGGGGAGCTGTTTTTT. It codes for CAISESQGGRSGELFF.

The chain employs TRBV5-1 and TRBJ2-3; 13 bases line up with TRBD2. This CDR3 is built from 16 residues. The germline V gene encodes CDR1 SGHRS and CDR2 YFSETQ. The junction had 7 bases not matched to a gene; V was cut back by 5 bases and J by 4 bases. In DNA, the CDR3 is TGCGCCAGCAGGCCCACTAGCGGGGGGGCGGCAGATACGCAGTATTTT. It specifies CASRPTSGGAADTQYF.

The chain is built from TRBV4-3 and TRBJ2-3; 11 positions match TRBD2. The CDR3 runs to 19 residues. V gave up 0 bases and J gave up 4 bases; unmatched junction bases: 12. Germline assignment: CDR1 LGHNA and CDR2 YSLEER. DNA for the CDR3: TGCGCCAGCAGCCAAGAACCCATTAGCGGGGGGGCGCGTCCAGATACGCAGTATTTT. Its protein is CASSQEPISGGARPDTQYF.

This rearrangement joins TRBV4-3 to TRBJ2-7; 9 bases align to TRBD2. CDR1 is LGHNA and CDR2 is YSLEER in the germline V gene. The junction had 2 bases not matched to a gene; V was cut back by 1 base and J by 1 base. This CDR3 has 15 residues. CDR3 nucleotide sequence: TGCGCCAGCAGCCAAGCTAGCGGGAATTCCTACGAGCAGTACTTC. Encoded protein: CASSQASGNSYEQYF.

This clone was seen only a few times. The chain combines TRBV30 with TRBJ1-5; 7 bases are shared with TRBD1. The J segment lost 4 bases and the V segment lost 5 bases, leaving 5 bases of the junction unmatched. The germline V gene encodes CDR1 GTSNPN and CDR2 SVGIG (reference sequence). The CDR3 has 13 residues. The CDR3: CAWGDRDNQPQHF. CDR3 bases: TGTGCCTGGGGAGACAGGGATAATCAGCCCCAGCATTTT.

The CDR3 coding sequence is TGTGCCAGCAGCTTGGGGCCCCAGGTTTGGACTGAAGCTTTCTTT. Its translation is CASSLGPQVWTEAFF. The chain uses TRBV5-6 and TRBJ1-1; D is unclear. Trimming took 0 bases from V and 5 from J, leaving 14 bases between them. CDR1 and CDR2 (germline): SGHDT, YYEEEE. The CDR3 runs 15 residues. The full variable domain, its missing parts supplied by reference TRBV5-6 and TRBJ1-1, is DAGVTQSPTHLIKTRGQQVTLRCSPKSGHDTVSWYQQALGQGPQFIFQYYEEEERQRGNFPDRFSGHQFPNYSSELNVNALLLGDSALYLCASSLGPQVWTEAFFGQGTRLTVV.

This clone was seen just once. The CDR3, as DNA: TGTGCCAGCAGCCAACAGGGGAGTGGCGGGGAGCTGTTTTTT. This encodes CASSQQGSGGELFF. The chain combines TRBV7-9 with TRBJ2-2; TRBD1 matches at 7 bases. V gave up 5 bases and J gave up 7 bases; unmatched junction bases: 7. The V gene's germline CDR1 is SEHNR and CDR2 FQNEAQ (reference sequence). CDR3 length equals 14 residues.

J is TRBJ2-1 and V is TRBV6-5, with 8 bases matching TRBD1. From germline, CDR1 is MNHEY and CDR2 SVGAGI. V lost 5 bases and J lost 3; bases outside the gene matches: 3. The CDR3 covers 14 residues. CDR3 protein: CASSLGQGYNEQFF. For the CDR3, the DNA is TGTGCCAGCAGTCTCGGACAGGGCTACAATGAGCAGTTCTTC.

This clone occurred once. CDR3 nucleotide sequence: TGCGCCAGCAGCTGGACTGGCGGGGGGCTGGAGGAGACCCAGTACTTC. Protein sequence: CASSWTGGGLEETQYF. The chain carries TRBV5-1 and TRBJ2-5; the match to TRBD2 covers 8 bases. There are 16 residues in the CDR3. Per germline, CDR1 SGHRS and CDR2 YFSETQ. The junction had 12 bases not matched to a gene; V was cut back by 3 bases and J by 5 bases.

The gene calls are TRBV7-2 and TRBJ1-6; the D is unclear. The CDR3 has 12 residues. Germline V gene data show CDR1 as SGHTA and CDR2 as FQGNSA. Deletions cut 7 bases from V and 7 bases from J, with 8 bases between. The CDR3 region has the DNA TGTGCCAGCACCTCCGAGAATTCACCCCTCCACTTT. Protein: CASTSENSPLHF.

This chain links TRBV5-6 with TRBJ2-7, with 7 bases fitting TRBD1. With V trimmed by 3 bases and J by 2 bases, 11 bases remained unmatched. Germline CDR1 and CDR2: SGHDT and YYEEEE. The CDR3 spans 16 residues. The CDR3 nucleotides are TGTGCCAGCAGCTGGTCGGACAGGAGTCCTGCCTACGAGCAGTACTTC. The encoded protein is CASSWSDRSPAYEQYF.

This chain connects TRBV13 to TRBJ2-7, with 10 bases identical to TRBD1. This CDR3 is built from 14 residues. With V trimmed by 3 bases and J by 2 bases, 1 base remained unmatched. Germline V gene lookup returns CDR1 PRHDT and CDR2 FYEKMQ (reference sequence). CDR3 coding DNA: TGTGCCAGCAGCTTGGGGACAGGGGCCTACGAGCAGTACTTC. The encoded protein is CASSLGTGAYEQYF.

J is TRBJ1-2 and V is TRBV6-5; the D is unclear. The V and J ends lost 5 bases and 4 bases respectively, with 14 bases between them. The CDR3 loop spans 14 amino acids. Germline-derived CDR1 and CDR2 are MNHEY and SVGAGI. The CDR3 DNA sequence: TGTGCCAGCAGTATGTCGGGTGGTGGCTATGGCTACACCTTC. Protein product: CASSMSGGGYGYTF.